These 14 T cell receptor beta chains came from one sample sequenced in a study of identical twins' blood T cells. In TCRdb, the 5' RACE reads were re-called with MiXCR into one record per CDR3 protein. The table has hundreds of thousands of distinct CDR3 sequences, 28% seen once. The sample was PBMCs. The receptor set was obtained from a woman aged 18 to 49 in good health.

This clonotype was recorded a few times. The chain employs TRBV20-1 and TRBJ1-2; the D is unclear. The CDR3 spans 13 residues. Germline V gene lookup returns CDR1 DFQATT and CDR2 SNEGSKA (reference sequence). Between the trimmed V and J ends, which lost 5 bases and 2 bases, there was a span of 12 bases. CDR3 nucleotide sequence: TGCAGTGCTTCGGACCCGTCCAACTATGGCTACACCTTC. Amino acids: CSASDPSNYGYTF.

The chain uses TRBV20-1 and TRBJ2-1, with 9 bases identical to TRBD1. The CDR3 consists of 12 residues. Germline CDR1 reads DFQATT; CDR2 reads SNEGSKA (reference sequence). CDR3 in amino acids: CSAEQGANEQFF. The DNA of the CDR3 is TGCAGCGCCGAACAGGGGGCGAATGAGCAGTTCTTC.

The chain combines TRBV18 with TRBJ1-1, with unresolved D. Germline CDR1 KGHSH, CDR2 LQKENI. The CDR3 is made up of 14 amino acids. V lost 3 bases and J 1 base, leaving 9 bases between the germline ends. The CDR3 loop is CASSPLGENTEAFF. CDR3 DNA: TGTGCCAGCTCACCCCTGGGAGAGAACACTGAAGCTTTCTTT.

This clonotype was found a few times. The CDR3 sequence is CASSPASSETQYF. CDR3 nucleotides: TGCGCCAGCAGCCCGGCTAGTAGTGAGACCCAGTACTTC. The chain couples TRBV5-1 to TRBJ2-5; D is undetermined. The CDR3 sequence is 13 residues long. Germline values: CDR1 SGHRS, CDR2 YFSETQ. V was cut by 4 bases and J by 5 bases, with 12 bases left in between.

This clonotype was seen only a few times. The chain's CDR3 is CASSRDNYEQYF. The CDR3 nucleotides read TGCGCCAGCAGCCGGGACAACTACGAGCAGTACTTC. The genes are TRBV5-1 and TRBJ2-7; tentative D call: TRBD1 (6 bases). V lost 4 bases and J 3 bases, leaving 8 bases between the germline ends. The CDR3 sequence is 12 residues long. The germline V gene has CDR1 SGHRS and CDR2 YFSETQ.

This clonotype turned up a few times. The chain carries TRBV6-2 or TRBV6-3 and TRBJ2-1; TRBD2 is a possible D gene (6 bases). CDR3 size: 14 residues. Germline loops: CDR1 MNHEY, CDR2 SVGEGT. With 0 bases removed from V and 7 bases from J, the gap between germline ends came to 10 bases. The CDR3 here is CASSYSAGLNEQFF. DNA for the CDR3: TGTGCCAGCAGTTACTCCGCGGGGTTAAATGAGCAGTTCTTC.

This clonotype was detected only a few times. The V gene is TRBV6-1, the J gene TRBJ2-1; D is unresolved. V gave up 7 bases and J gave up 4 bases, with 17 bases separating them. Looked up from germline, CDR1 is MNHNS and CDR2 is SASEGT. The CDR3 length is 15 residues. CDR3 bases: TGTGCCAGCACCACGCTGGGCAGGATATACAATGAGCAGTTCTTC. Protein product: CASTTLGRIYNEQFF.

The chain recombines TRBV5-1 with TRBJ2-7; 7 bases are a match to TRBD2. Germline-derived CDR1 and CDR2 are SGHRS and YFSETQ. Trimming cost V 6 bases and J 4 bases; bases outside gene matches: 10. CDR3 length equals 14 residues. In nucleotides, the CDR3 is TGCGCCAGCAAGCCAGGACTAGAGTCTTACGAGCAGTACTTC. Encoded protein: CASKPGLESYEQYF.

Comments on this clonotype: Germline is not matched at one junction end, which may reflect a read error. This chain uses TRBV6-5 with TRBJ2-7; D is perhaps TRBD2 (5 bases). Germline CDR1 and CDR2: MNHEY and SVGAGI. The CDR3 runs to 12 residues. In DNA, the CDR3 is TGTACCAGCAGTTTCCGGGGCTACGAGCAGTACTTC. This gives the protein CTSSFRGYEQYF.

A note on this clonotype: Being one base from a much bigger clone, this may be a read error. The V call is TRBV6-2 or TRBV6-3, the J call TRBJ1-1; 7 bases map to TRBD1. The CDR3 covers 14 residues. The ends lost 7 bases at V and 9 bases at J; junction bases unmatched: 14. The germline V gene has CDR1 MNHEY and CDR2 SVGEGT. The DNA for the CDR3 is TGTGCCAGCAACCCCACCCCCGGACAGGAGAAAGCTTTCTTT. Its translation is CASNPTPGQEKAFF.

V and J are TRBV29-1 and TRBJ1-2; 8 bases map to TRBD1. The CDR3 is 12 amino acids. Germline V CDR1 and CDR2: SQVTM, ANQGSEA. Losses at the gene ends were 6 bases for V and 8 bases for J; bases not matched to a gene: 8. The CDR3, as DNA: TGCAGCGTGATGGACAGGGCTGAAGGCTACACCTTC. Amino acid sequence: CSVMDRAEGYTF.

The V call is TRBV10-3, the J call TRBJ2-3; TRBD2 agrees at 10 bases. Germline CDR1 reads ENHRY; CDR2 reads SYGVKD. Unmatched junction bases numbered 15, after V lost 0 bases and J lost 0 bases. The CDR3 sequence is 21 residues long. The CDR3 loop reads CAISESTRGTSGTPSTDTQYF. Here the CDR3 DNA reads TGTGCCATCAGTGAGTCAACTCGGGGAACTAGCGGGACCCCTAGCACAGATACGCAGTATTTT.

There are a few counts of this clonotype. V is TRBV20-1 and J is TRBJ1-2; tentative D call: TRBD1 (5 bases). Trimming left V 4 bases short and J 8 bases short, with 11 bases between. CDR3 length: 11 residues. The germline V gene encodes CDR1 DFQATT and CDR2 SNEGSKA (reference sequence). CDR3 sequence (DNA): TGCAGTGCTACCGGGACCTGGGGCTACACCTTC. Translated: CSATGTWGYTF.

The rearrangement links TRBV29-1 to TRBJ2-1; D is possibly TRBD2 (5 bases). Germline assignment: CDR1 SQVTM and CDR2 ANQGSEA. The V gene lost 4 bases and the J gene lost 3 bases, with 10 bases spanning the gap. CDR3 length: 13 residues. DNA for the CDR3: TGCAGCGTTGCAGCGGCCCTCTACAATGAGCAGTTCTTC. It is translated as CSVAAALYNEQFF.